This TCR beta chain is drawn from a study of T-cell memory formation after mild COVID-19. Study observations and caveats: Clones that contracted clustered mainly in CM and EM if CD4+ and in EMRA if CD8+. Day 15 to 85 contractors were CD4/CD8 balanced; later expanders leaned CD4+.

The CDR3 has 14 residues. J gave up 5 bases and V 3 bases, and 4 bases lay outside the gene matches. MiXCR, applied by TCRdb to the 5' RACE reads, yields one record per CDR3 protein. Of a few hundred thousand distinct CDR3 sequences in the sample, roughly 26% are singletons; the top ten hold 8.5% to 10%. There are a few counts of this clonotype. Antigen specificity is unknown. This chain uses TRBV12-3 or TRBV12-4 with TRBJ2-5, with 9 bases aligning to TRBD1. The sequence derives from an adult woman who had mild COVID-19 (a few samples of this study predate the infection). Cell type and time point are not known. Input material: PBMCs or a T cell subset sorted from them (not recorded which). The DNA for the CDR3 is TGTGCCAGCAGTTTCGCACAGGGGGCCGAGACCCAGTACTTC. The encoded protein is CASSFAQGAETQYF.